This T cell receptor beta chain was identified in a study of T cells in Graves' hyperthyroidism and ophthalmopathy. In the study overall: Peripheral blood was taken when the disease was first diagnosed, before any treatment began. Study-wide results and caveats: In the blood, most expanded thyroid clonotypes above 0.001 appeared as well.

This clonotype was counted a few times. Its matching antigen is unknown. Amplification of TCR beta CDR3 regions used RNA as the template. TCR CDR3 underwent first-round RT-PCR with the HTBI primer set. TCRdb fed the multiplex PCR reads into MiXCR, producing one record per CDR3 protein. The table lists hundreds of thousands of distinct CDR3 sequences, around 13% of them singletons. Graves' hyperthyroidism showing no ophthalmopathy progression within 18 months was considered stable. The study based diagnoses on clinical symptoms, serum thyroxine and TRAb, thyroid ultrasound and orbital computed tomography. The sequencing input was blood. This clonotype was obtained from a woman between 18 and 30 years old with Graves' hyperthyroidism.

The CDR3 loop is CATSDLAGGGNEQFF. The CDR3 nucleotides read TGTGCCACCAGTGACCTAGCGGGAGGGGGGAATGAGCAGTTCTTC. The J gene is TRBJ2-1, the V gene TRBV24-1, with TRBD2 matching over 12 bases. Germline CDR1 KGHDR, CDR2 SFDVKD. J lost 7 bases, V lost 4 bases, and 4 bases had no gene match. The CDR3 spans 15 residues.